These T cell receptor beta chains were read from a single sample in a study of T cells after yellow fever vaccination. Each CDR3 protein gets one entry after TCRdb re-called the 5' RACE reads with MiXCR. The sample has more than 65,000 distinct CDR3 sequences, around 7.8% seen once; the top ten hold approximately 31%. The sequenced sample was CD8+ T cells sorted from PBMCs, obtained less than 11 days after the first yellow fever vaccination. The receptors were sampled from a man aged 18 to 29 who received the YFV17D yellow fever vaccine. Both conserved end residues are part of each CDR3. D genes are given only for firm matches. Size is stated for part of the rows, as once, few or many counts, or as a class when the clone is expanded.

V gene,J gene,clone size,D gene,CDR3 protein,CDR3 DNA
TRBV4-1,TRBJ2-2,NA,TRBD1,CASSTGTANTGELFF,TGCGCCAGCAGCACCGGGACAGCGAACACCGGGGAGCTGTTTTTT
TRBV7-6,TRBJ2-7,many,NA,CASSFRTSSSYEQYF,TGTGCCAGCAGCTTTAGGACATCAAGCTCCTACGAGCAGTACTTC
TRBV7-3,TRBJ2-3,many,TRBD2,CASSLGTSSHTDTQYF,TGTGCCAGCAGCTTGGGGACTAGCTCCCACACAGATACGCAGTATTTT
TRBV4-3,TRBJ2-6,many,TRBD1,CASSQIEGAFSGANVLTF,TGCGCCAGCAGCCAAATTGAGGGGGCCTTCTCTGGGGCCAACGTCCTGACTTTC
TRBV7-2,TRBJ2-1,NA,NA,CASSLAVYGAFSEQFF,TGTGCCAGCAGCTTAGCGGTGTACGGGGCGTTCAGTGAGCAGTTCTTC
TRBV9,TRBJ2-5,few,TRBD2,CASSVGDYVQETQYF,TGTGCCAGCAGCGTAGGGGACTACGTGCAAGAGACCCAGTACTTC
TRBV20-1,TRBJ2-3,many,NA,CSARPPGGQDTQYF,TGCAGTGCTAGACCCCCCGGGGGGCAAGATACGCAGTATTTT
TRBV6-2/TRBV6-3,TRBJ2-1,many,TRBD2,CASSYVIAGGNEQFF,TGTGCCAGCAGTTACGTAATAGCGGGCGGGAATGAGCAGTTCTTC
TRBV11-1,TRBJ2-3,few,TRBD2,CASSPTGLAGGLTDTQYF,TGTGCCAGCAGCCCGACCGGACTAGCGGGGGGGCTCACAGATACGCAGTATTTT
TRBV6-2/TRBV6-3,TRBJ2-5,NA,NA,CASSYEIQETQYF,TGTGCCAGCAGTTACGAGATTCAAGAGACCCAGTACTTC
TRBV6-1,TRBJ2-2,NA,TRBD1,CASSPRDRGTGELFF,TGTGCCAGCAGTCCCCGGGACAGGGGCACCGGGGAGCTGTTTTTT
TRBV27,TRBJ2-1,NA,TRBD1,CASSLPGTGGSNEQFF,TGTGCCAGCAGTTTACCCGGGACAGGGGGATCCAATGAGCAGTTCTTC
TRBV27,TRBJ1-5,few,NA,CASSPIPANQPQHF,TGTGCCAGCAGTCCCATTCCAGCCAATCAGCCCCAGCATTTT
TRBV7-9,TRBJ2-7,few,NA,CASSLRGGLYEQYF,TGTGCCAGCAGCTTAAGAGGGGGGCTTTACGAGCAGTACTTC
TRBV27,TRBJ2-1,many,NA,CASSLYQPNEQFF,TGTGCCAGCAGTTTATATCAGCCCAATGAGCAGTTCTTC
TRBV19,TRBJ2-5,many,NA,CASSLDLETQYF,TGTGCCAGTAGCCTGGACTTAGAGACCCAGTACTTC
TRBV2,TRBJ1-1,NA,TRBD1,CASRDWGQLNTEAFF,TGTGCCAGCAGGGATTGGGGACAGTTGAACACTGAAGCTTTCTTT
TRBV28,TRBJ2-5,many,TRBD1,CASSFFQGAETQYF,TGTGCCAGCAGTTTCTTCCAGGGGGCTGAGACCCAGTACTTC
TRBV4-1,TRBJ1-5,few,NA,CASSQEDQVGQPQHF,TGCGCCAGCAGCCAAGAAGACCAGGTCGGGCAGCCCCAGCATTTT
TRBV11-2,TRBJ2-3,NA,TRBD2,CASSWPTSGGRDTDTQYF,TGTGCCAGCAGCTGGCCGACTAGCGGGGGCCGGGACACAGATACGCAGTATTTT
TRBV5-1,TRBJ1-1,many,NA,CASSLAGLRNTEAFF,TGCGCCAGCAGCTTGGCCGGCCTGAGGAACACTGAAGCTTTCTTT
TRBV6-5,TRBJ2-4,few,NA,CASSYGSQAYF,TGTGCCAGCAGTTACGGTAGCCAGGCCTACTTC
TRBV27,TRBJ1-1,NA,NA,CASSSARGVWSTEAFF,TGTGCCAGCAGCTCCGCGAGGGGGGTATGGAGCACTGAAGCTTTCTTT
TRBV4-3,TRBJ1-1,few,NA,CASSQDYFEGMNTEAFF,TGCGCCAGCAGCCAAGATTATTTCGAGGGGATGAACACTGAAGCTTTCTTT
TRBV29-1,TRBJ2-2,many,NA,CSVEDYAENTGELFF,TGCAGCGTTGAAGATTACGCAGAAAACACCGGGGAGCTGTTTTTT
TRBV6-2/TRBV6-3,TRBJ1-5,many,TRBD1,CASTGFRTGGFQPQHF,TGTGCCAGCACGGGGTTCCGGACAGGGGGTTTTCAGCCCCAGCATTTT
TRBV11-2,TRBJ2-1,many,NA,CASSQPLRGPRSYNEQFF,TGTGCCAGCAGCCAGCCCCTCAGGGGACCACGCTCCTACAATGAGCAGTTCTTC
TRBV9,TRBJ2-1,few,NA,CASSGERYARGNEQFF,TGTGCCAGCAGCGGAGAACGATATGCACGGGGCAATGAGCAGTTCTTC
TRBV11-2,TRBJ1-1,NA,NA,CASSLGYGVNTEAFF,TGTGCCAGCAGCTTAGGGTACGGCGTGAACACTGAAGCTTTCTTT
TRBV6-2/TRBV6-3,TRBJ1-6,NA,NA,CASSQRPRSSYNSPLHF,TGTGCCAGCTCCCAACGCCCCCGGAGCTCCTATAATTCACCCCTCCACTTT
TRBV12-3/TRBV12-4,TRBJ2-7,many,NA,CASSFESYEQYF,TGTGCCAGCAGTTTCGAATCCTACGAGCAGTACTTC
TRBV4-3,TRBJ2-2,many,TRBD2,CASSQVGLAGGRSGELFF,TGCGCCAGCAGCCAAGTCGGGCTAGCGGGGGGGCGGAGCGGGGAGCTGTTTTTT
TRBV5-6,TRBJ2-5,NA,TRBD1,CASSIPRDRDRETQYF,TGTGCCAGCAGCATACCCCGGGACAGGGACCGAGAGACCCAGTACTTC
TRBV4-3,TRBJ2-7,NA,TRBD2,CASSQERGAYEQYF,TGCGCCAGCAGCCAAGAACGGGGGGCCTACGAGCAGTACTTC
TRBV7-2,TRBJ2-5,few,TRBD1,CASSRTGEETQYF,TGTGCCAGCAGCCGAACAGGGGAGGAGACCCAGTACTTC
TRBV4-1,TRBJ1-6,NA,TRBD1,CATAGQGVTSPLHF,TGCGCCACCGCGGGGCAGGGGGTTACTTCACCCCTCCACTTT
TRBV6-5,TRBJ2-3,few,NA,CASSYGPRLLITDTQYF,TGTGCCAGCAGTTACGGCCCGAGGTTACTAATCACAGATACGCAGTATTTT
TRBV7-9,TRBJ1-1,NA,NA,CASSPNGRVNTEAFF,TGTGCCAGCAGCCCCAACGGAAGGGTGAACACTGAAGCTTTCTTT
TRBV4-1,TRBJ2-1,many,TRBD1,CASSQELGQGTTEQFF,TGCGCCAGCAGCCAAGAATTGGGACAGGGGACCACAGAGCAGTTCTTC
TRBV11-1,TRBJ2-2,NA,NA,CASFRGRLNTGELFF,TGTGCCAGCTTTCGGGGCAGACTGAACACCGGGGAGCTGTTTTTT
TRBV4-3,TRBJ2-7,many,NA,CASSQEHPGSYEQYF,TGCGCCAGCAGCCAAGAACATCCAGGATCCTACGAGCAGTACTTC
TRBV6-1,TRBJ2-7,many,NA,CASSELPGVGLYEQYF,TGTGCCAGCAGTGAACTCCCAGGGGTAGGTCTCTACGAGCAGTACTTC
TRBV5-1,TRBJ2-5,many,NA,CASSLYRSNREGVQETQYF,TGCGCCAGCAGCTTGTACCGCTCAAACAGGGAGGGGGTCCAAGAGACCCAGTACTTC